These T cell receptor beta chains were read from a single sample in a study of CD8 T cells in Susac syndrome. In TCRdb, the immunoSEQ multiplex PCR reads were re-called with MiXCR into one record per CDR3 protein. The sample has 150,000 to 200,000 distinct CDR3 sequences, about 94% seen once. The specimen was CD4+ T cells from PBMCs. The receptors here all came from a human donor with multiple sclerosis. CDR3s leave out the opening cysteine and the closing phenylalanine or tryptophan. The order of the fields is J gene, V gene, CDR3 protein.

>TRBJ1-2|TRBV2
ASSGPADNYGYT
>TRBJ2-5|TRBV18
ASSPNTARAGETQY
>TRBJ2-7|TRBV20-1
SARAPSGRAYEQY
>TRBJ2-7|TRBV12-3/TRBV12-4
ASSSATGPPYEQY
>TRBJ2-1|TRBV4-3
ASSQGHPGLGRDEQF
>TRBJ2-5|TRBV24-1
ATSGTGKFQETQY
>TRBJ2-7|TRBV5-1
ASSLARSGGDEQY
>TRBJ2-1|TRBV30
AWSPTGGEQF
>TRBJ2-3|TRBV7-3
ASSPTGADTQY
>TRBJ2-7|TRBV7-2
ASSLELAGGNEQY
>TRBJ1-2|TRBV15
ATSSGWGQNMANYGYT
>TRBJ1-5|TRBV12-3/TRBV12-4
ASSWDILGGQPQH
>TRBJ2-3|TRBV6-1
ASKPEGNTDTQY
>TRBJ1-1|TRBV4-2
ASSQGGAANTEAF
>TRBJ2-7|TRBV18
ASSPGYGDTSYEQY
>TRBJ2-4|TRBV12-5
ASGLVPASNAKNIQY
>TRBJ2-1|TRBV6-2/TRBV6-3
ASRGEGLNEQF
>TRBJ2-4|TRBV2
ASSERFGAKNIQY
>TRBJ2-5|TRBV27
ASSPLAGGPETQY
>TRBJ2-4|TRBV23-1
ASSQEAGKELAKNIQY
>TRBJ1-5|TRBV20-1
SARTGNRNQPQH
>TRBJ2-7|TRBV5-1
ASSLVASELYEQY
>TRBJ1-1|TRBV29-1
SAGEAF
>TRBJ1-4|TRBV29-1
SGQGAQGEKLF
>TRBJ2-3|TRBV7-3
ASSLQGRLAGGVKMGADTQY
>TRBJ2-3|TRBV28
ASSLSGGPDTQY
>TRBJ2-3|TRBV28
ASSPQGARDTQY
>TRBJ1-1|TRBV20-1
SARDLEGFTEAF
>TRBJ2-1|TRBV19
ASSIRQPSYNEQF
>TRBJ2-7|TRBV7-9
ASSLGNGQFYEQY
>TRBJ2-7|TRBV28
ASSLDGKGQY
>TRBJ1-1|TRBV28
ASSVGAGAGEAF
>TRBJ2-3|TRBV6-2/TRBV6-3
ASSYEITSGRAVTDTQY
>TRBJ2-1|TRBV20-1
SARVRLAGVSEQF
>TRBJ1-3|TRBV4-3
ASSRGAGTGNTIY
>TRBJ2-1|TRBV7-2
ASSSPGTSGTLEQF
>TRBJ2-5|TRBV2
ASRPDSVQETQY
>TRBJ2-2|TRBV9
ASSVGGAGAHTGELF
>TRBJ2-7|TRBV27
ASSLLGQGMKQY
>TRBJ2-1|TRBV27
ASTTYSGGATWWF
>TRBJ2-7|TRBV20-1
SAQGSGWDEQY
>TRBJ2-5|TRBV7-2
ASSLGGVRRGTQY
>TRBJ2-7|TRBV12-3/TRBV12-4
ASSRTAAEQY
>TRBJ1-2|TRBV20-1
SAHPGQARYGYT
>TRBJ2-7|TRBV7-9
ASSFSGQGIPYEQY
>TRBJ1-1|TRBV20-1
SATLGGSVLNTEAF
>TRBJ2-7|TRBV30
AWSRDRPYEQY
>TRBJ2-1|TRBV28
ASKRLAGGFQF
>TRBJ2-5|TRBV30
AWSAGTSGQETQY
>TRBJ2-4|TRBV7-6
ASSLVAGKENIQY
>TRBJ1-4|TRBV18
ASSPGTGRNEKLF
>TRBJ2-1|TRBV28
ASSLSGTSGNNEQF
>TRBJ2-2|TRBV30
AWSRPGWGGELF
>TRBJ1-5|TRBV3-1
ASSQGGYSNQPQH
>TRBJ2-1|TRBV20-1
SASPGTGRLEF